This TCR beta chain was documented in a study of neoadjuvant nivolumab and ipilimumab in lung cancer. The overall study: Nivolumab 3 mg/kg was given days 1, 15 and 29, plus ipilimumab 1 mg/kg day 1 in combination.

Concerning this clone itself: The antigen is unknown.

Germline CDR1 is SGHNT and CDR2 is YENEEA. V gave up 2 bases and J gave up 2 bases, with 10 bases separating them. The length of the CDR3 is 14 residues. Study-wide results and limits: Compared with tumor-adjacent uninvolved lung, resected tumors showed greater richness and clonality. Pretherapy blood TCR richness correlated positively with resected tumor richness. TCR sequencing covered a small number of samples.

Measured with immunoSEQ multiplex PCR; TCRdb has only the in-frame clones, and not every one. The top ten clones hold roughly 7.4% of a sample with 10,000 or so clones, 75% to 80% of them seen once. The sample was tumor tissue, taken after neoadjuvant nivolumab, alone or with ipilimumab, at or shortly before surgery. The V call is TRBV11-3, the J call TRBJ2-7; no clear D. The sequence was collected from an adult with non-small cell lung cancer. Some clones in this sample may be carry-over from other donors' samples. Written as DNA, the CDR3 is TGTGCCAGCAGCTTATGGGTCGGAACCTACGAGCAGTACTTC. As protein: CASSLWVGTYEQYF. The variable domain in full, with the rest retrieved from reference TRBV11-3 and TRBJ2-7, is EAGVVQSPRYKIIEKKQPVAFWCNPISGHNTLYWYLQNLGQGPELLIRYENEEAVDDSQLPKDRFSAERLKGVDSTLKIQPAELGDSAVYLCASSLWVGTYEQYFGPGTRLTVT.